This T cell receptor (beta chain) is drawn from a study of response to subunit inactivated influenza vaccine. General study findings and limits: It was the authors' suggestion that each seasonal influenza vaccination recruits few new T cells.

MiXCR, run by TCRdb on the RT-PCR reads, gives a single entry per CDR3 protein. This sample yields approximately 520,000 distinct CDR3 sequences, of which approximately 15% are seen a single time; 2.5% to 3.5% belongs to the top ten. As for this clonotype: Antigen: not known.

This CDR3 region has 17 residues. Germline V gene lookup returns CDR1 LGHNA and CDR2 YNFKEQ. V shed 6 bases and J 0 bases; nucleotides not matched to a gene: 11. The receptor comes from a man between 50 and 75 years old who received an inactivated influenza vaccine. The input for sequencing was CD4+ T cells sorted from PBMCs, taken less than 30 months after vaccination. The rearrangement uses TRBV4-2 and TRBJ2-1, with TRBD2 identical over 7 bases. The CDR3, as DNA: TGTGCCAGCAGTGCATGGGCGGGGGAAGCCTCCTACAATGAGCAGTTCTTC. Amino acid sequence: CASSAWAGEASYNEQFF.